A selection of T cell receptor beta chains follows, all from one sample in a study of blood T cell repertoires in COVID-19. TCRdb's table, derived via immunoSEQ multiplex PCR, lists solely in-frame clones and lacks some. The sample lists approximately 110,000 clones; about 88% were seen once. Source material: peripheral blood. These receptors all stem from a woman in her 70s who had recovered from COVID-19. The CDR3 runs from the conserved cysteine through the conserved F or W. Not all rows give a size; the values are once, few, many and, for expanded clones, a class.

V gene	clone size	J gene	CDR3 protein
TRBV7-9	NA	TRBJ2-7	CASQDPGQQSSYEQYF
TRBV7-2	NA	TRBJ2-7	CASSLAGAREQYF
TRBV11-3	NA	TRBJ2-5	CASSPGGPETQYF
TRBV5-1	NA	TRBJ2-1	CASSPLISYNEQFF
TRBV9	NA	TRBJ2-1	CASSVLGGQYNEQFF
TRBV5-4	few	TRBJ1-6	CASSLGGLSYNSPLHF
TRBV3-1/TRBV3-2	NA	TRBJ2-4	CASSQDQKNIQYF
TRBV9	once	TRBJ1-1	CASSVKPGGHTEAFF
TRBV11-2	NA	TRBJ2-7	CASSLRTGRDEQYF
TRBV4-2	NA	TRBJ2-3	CASSARTGADTQYF
TRBV28	NA	TRBJ1-1	CAIKDRSRTEAFF